These T cell receptor beta chains were read from a single sample in a study of blood T cell repertoires in COVID-19. The protocol was immunoSEQ multiplex PCR, while the TCRdb copy is restricted to in-frame clones and leaves out a portion. The sample holds around 30,000 clones; around 86% are singletons and the top ten take 12%. The sample was peripheral blood. The source of these receptors is a human donor in a cohort sampled during active COVID-19. The donor label of this sample is uncertain. The CDR3 runs from the conserved cysteine through the conserved F or W. Size is stated for part of the rows, as once, few or many counts, or as a class when the clone is expanded.

>TRBV3-1/TRBV3-2|TRBJ1-2|-
CASSLTTGGYTF
>TRBV11-3|TRBJ2-2|-
CASRSSRVGNTGELFF
>TRBV4-2|TRBJ2-2|-
CASSQGQGTGELFF
>TRBV4-2|TRBJ2-1|once
CASSLSGRASDEQFF
>TRBV24-1|TRBJ1-5|-
CATSDRRGPNQPQHF
>TRBV11-2|TRBJ2-2|-
CASSLVGLTGAFF
>TRBV5-1|TRBJ2-5|-
CASSKERGGETQYF
>TRBV5-1|TRBJ2-7|few
CASRGQGLYEQYF
>TRBV24-1|TRBJ2-1|-
CATSGRGNEQFF
>TRBV6-5|TRBJ2-3|-
CATIFSGGSTDTQYF
>TRBV6-2/TRBV6-3|TRBJ2-3|once
CASSYSILVRDTQYF
>TRBV10-2|TRBJ2-1|-
CASRALAGRDEQFF
>TRBV18|TRBJ2-6|-
CASSVGQGYGANVLTF
>TRBV2|TRBJ2-1|-
CASSKRLAGGRDEQFF
>TRBV6-1|TRBJ2-7|-
CASSEGPTTSYEQYF
>TRBV30|TRBJ2-7|-
CAWIGAGTGTSYEQYF
>TRBV19|TRBJ2-6|-
CASSIIGQGLSGANVLTF
>TRBV3-1/TRBV3-2|TRBJ2-7|-
CASSQGAGSYEQYF
>TRBV1|TRBJ2-5|-
CTNRGLAGRVGETQYF
>TRBV5-1|TRBJ1-2|-
CASSLEEFAGSGYTF
>TRBV9|TRBJ2-5|few
CASSPWTGRETQYF
>TRBV12-3/TRBV12-4|TRBJ1-2|-
CASSLRGGYTF
>TRBV19|TRBJ2-1|-
CASSIDRGGINEQFF
>TRBV30|TRBJ2-2|-
CAWSPPGQGVIRSTGELFF
>TRBV7-9|TRBJ1-1|-
CASSLGKGSGGTEAFF
>TRBV5-4|TRBJ2-2|-
CASSSTSITGELFF
>TRBV12-2|TRBJ2-7|-
CASRSAAVAGPYEQYF
>TRBV2|TRBJ2-1|-
CASGADEQFF
>TRBV2|TRBJ2-6|once
CASSEARAGANVLTF
>TRBV11-3|TRBJ2-7|few
CASSSRQGWYEQYF
>TRBV24-1|TRBJ2-5|-
CATSGAAEGTETQYF
>TRBV6-4|TRBJ2-2|few
CASSDGLFTGELFF
>TRBV9|TRBJ2-3|few
CASSVARTDTQYF
>TRBV5-4|TRBJ2-1|-
CASSLAGGGNTYNEQFF
>TRBV2|TRBJ2-7|-
CASNRDRYTYEQYF
>TRBV5-1|TRBJ2-1|-
CASSSLGVSYNEQFF
>TRBV7-9|TRBJ1-1|-
CATQEGGGNTEAFF
>TRBV11-2|TRBJ2-7|-
CASSLDRVYEQYF
>TRBV2|TRBJ2-3|-
CASSDSGSSDTDTQYF
>TRBV12-3/TRBV12-4|TRBJ1-2|-
CASSIGQMYGYTF
>TRBV9|TRBJ2-3|-
CASSALTDTQYF
>TRBV7-9|TRBJ2-1|-
CASSLETSYNEQFF